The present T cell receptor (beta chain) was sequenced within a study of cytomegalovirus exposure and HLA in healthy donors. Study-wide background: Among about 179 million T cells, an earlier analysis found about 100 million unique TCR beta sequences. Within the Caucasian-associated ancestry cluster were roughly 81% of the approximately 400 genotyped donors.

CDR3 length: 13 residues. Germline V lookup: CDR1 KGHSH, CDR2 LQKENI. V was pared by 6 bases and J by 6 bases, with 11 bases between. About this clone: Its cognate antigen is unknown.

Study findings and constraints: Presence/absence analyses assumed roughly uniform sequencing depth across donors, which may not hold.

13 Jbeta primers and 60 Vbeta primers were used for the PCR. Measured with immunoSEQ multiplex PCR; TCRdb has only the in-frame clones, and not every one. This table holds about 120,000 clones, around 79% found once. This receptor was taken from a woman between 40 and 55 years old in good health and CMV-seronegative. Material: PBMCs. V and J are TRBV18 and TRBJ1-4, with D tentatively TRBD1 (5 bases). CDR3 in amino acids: CASSQGSDEKLFF. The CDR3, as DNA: TGTGCCAGCTCGCAGGGCTCGGATGAAAAACTGTTTTTT.